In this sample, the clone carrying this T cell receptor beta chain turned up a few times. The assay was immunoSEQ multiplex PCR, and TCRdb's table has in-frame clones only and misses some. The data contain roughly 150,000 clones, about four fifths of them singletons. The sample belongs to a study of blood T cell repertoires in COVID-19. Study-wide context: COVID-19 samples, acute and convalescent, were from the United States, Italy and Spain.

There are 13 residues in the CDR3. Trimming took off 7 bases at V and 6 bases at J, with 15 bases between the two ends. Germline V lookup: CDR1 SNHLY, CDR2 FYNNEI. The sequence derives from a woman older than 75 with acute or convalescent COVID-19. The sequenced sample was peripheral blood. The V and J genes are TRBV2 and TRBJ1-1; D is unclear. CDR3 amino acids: CASNPRARAEAFF. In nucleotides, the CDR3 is TGTGCCAGCAATCCGAGGGCTAGGGCTGAAGCTTTCTTT.